This T cell receptor (beta chain) was sequenced in a study of T cells expressing NK-cell markers (dated by TCRdb to the early 2020s). Describing the broader study: Three sorted T-cell subsets (CD3+CD56+NKG2C+, CD3+CD56+NKG2C- and CD3+CD56-NKG2C+) from fewer than 10 donors had their TCR beta-chain repertoires profiled. The study sequenced eight donors, all healthy volunteers chosen at random: three men and five women. Of the eight sequenced donors, seven were found to be HCMV-seropositive and one was found to be HCMV-seronegative. Sequencing of the libraries produced 2 x 150 bp reads on Illumina HiSeq 2000/2500, MiSeq or NextSeq. The study at large found these results: Whether the expanded NKG2C-expressing T cell clones were specific for HCMV antigens was left unclear. Those dominant clonotypes were again the most abundant among CD3+CD56-NKG2C+ cells in four donors, at about 25-65%. In 5 to 7 donors, the dominant CD3+CD56+NKG2C+ clonotypes ranked among the top 10 CD8+ clonotypes, making up 1.0-7.0% of CD8+ T cells.

Concerning this clonotype itself: Its antigen is still unknown.

TCRdb shows the sequencer as Illumina HiSeq 2000. The TCR beta cDNA libraries were made using 5'RACE template switching, a step that added both a universal primer site and unique molecular identifiers. cDNA synthesis was primed from the TCR beta constant segment, followed by two successive PCR amplification steps. As for how the authors treated the data: MIGEC was used to demultiplex reads and group the reads by UMI, and MiTCR was used to assemble and quantify clonotypes. Only TCR cDNA sequences supported by at least two reads were kept to exclude erroneous sequences. The tcR package was used for downstream repertoire analysis, with clonotypes matched between fractions based on CDR3 nucleotide sequence plus V segment. VDJmatch was used to annotate antigen specificity against VDJdb, with one amino acid substitution in CDR3 allowed. The reads underwent TCRdb reprocessing, giving one record for each CDR3 protein sequence and no DNA. None of the V and J calls come from the authors' own analysis; TCRdb made them. This sample's table has entries for almost 450,000 distinct CDR3 sequences. Together, the top ten hold about 7.1% of the sample.

A commercial ELISA kit detecting HCMV-specific IgG in serum was used to determine HCMV serostatus. Ficoll density gradient centrifugation was used to isolate peripheral blood mononuclear cells from blood. From its cysteine to its phenylalanine, the CDR3 spans 15 amino acids. No coding sequence is recorded. The germline V gene specifies MNHEY as CDR1 and SVGEGT as CDR2. The specimen sequenced was blood T cells: a sorted CD56 or NKG2C T cell subset, CD4+ or CD8+ T cells, or bulk PBMC T cells (not recorded which). The TCR was taken from a woman aged 18 to 75 in good health. The chain employs TRBV6-2 or TRBV6-3 and TRBJ2-1; TCRdb indicates TRBD1, and absent DNA this call remains unverified. The CDR3 corresponds to CASSRPGVDYNEQFF.